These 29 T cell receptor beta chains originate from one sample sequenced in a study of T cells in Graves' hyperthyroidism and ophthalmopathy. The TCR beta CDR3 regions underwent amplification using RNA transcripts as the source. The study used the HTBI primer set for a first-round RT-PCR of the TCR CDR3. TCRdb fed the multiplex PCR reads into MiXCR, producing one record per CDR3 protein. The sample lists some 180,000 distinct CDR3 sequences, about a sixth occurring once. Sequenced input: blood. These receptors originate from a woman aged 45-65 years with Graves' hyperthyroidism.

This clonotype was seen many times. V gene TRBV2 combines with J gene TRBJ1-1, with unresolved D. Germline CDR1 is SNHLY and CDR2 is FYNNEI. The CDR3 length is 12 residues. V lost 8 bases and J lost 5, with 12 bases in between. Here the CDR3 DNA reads TGTGCCAGCGGTAATACGAAGACTGAAGCTTTCTTT. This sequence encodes CASGNTKTEAFF.

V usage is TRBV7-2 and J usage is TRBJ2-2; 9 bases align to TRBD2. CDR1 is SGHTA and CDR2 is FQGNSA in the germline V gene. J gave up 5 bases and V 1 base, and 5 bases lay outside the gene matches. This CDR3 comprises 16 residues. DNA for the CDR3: TGTGCCAGCAGCTTAGTAGGGCTAGCGGGAACCGGGGAGCTGTTTTTT. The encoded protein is CASSLVGLAGTGELFF.

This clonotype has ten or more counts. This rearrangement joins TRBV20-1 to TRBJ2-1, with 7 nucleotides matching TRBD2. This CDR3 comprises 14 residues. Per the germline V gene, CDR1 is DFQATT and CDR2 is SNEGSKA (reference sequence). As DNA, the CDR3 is TGCAGCACCCTAGCGGACCTCTCCTACAATGAGCAGTTCTTC. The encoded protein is CSTLADLSYNEQFF.

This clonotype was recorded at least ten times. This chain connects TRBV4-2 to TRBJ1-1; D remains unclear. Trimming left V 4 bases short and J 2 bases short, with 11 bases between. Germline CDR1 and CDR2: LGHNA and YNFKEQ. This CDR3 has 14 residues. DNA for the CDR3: TGTGCCAGCAGCCTTGCCGGGAGCAACACTGAAGCTTTCTTT. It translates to CASSLAGSNTEAFF.

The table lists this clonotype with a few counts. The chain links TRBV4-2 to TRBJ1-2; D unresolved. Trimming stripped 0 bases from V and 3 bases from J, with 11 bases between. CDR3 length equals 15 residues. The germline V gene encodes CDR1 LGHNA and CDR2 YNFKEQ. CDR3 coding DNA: TGTGCCAGCAGCCAAGAGCCTGAGGGAGACTATGGCTACACCTTC. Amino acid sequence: CASSQEPEGDYGYTF.

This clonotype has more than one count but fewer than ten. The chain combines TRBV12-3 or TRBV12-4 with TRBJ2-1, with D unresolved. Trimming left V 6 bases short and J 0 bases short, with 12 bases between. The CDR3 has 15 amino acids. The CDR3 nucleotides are TGTGCCAGCAGCCTGCACTATCCCTCCTACAATGAGCAGTTCTTC. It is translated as CASSLHYPSYNEQFF.

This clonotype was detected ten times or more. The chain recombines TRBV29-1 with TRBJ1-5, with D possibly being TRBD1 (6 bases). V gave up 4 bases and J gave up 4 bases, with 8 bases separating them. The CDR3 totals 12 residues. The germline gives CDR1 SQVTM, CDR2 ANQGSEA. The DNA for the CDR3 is TGCAGCGTTGGGGGGGCTAATCAGCCCCAGCATTTT. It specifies CSVGGANQPQHF.

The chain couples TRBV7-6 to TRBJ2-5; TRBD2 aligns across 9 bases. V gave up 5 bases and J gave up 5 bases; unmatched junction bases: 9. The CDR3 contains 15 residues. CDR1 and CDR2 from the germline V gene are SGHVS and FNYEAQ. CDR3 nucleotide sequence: TGTGCCAGCAGCAAAGCGGGAGGCTATCCGGAGACCCAGTACTTC. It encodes CASSKAGGYPETQYF.

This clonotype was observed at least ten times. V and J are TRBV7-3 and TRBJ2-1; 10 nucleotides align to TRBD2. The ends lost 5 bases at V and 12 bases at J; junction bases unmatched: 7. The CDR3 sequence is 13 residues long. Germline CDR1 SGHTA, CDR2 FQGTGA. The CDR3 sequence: CASSLKGTSAQFF. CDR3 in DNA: TGTGCCAGCAGCCTCAAGGGGACTAGCGCGCAGTTCTTC.

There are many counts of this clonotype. The CDR3 sequence is CASSLTSGAYEQYF. The CDR3 bases are TGCGCCAGCAGCTTGACTAGCGGAGCCTACGAGCAGTACTTC. The chain couples TRBV5-1 to TRBJ2-7; 8 nucleotides agree with TRBD2. The junction had 2 bases not matched to a gene; V was cut back by 1 base and J by 2 bases. The CDR3 has 14 residues. CDR1 is SGHRS, CDR2 YFSETQ, per germline.

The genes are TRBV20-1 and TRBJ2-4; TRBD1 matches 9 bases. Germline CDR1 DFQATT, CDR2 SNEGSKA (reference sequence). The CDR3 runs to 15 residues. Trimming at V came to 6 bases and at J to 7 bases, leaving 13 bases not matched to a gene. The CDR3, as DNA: TGCAGTGCCACACAGGGGGCGAGAAGTAATAACATTCAGTACTTC. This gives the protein CSATQGARSNNIQYF.

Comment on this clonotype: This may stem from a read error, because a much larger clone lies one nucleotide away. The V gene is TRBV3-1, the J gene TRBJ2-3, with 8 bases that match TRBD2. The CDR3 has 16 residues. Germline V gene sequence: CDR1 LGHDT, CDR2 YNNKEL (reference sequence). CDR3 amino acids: CASSLWSSGRTGTQYF. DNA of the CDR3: TGTGCCAGCAGCCTTTGGTCCAGCGGGAGAACAGGTACGCAGTATTTT.

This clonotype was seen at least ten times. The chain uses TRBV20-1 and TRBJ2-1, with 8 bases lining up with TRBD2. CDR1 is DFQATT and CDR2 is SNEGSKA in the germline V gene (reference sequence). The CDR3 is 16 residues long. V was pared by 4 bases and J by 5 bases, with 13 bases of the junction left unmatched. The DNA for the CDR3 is TGCAGTGCTACGGTAAAGCGGGAGAAGGCCGACAATGAGCAGTTCTTC. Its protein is CSATVKREKADNEQFF.

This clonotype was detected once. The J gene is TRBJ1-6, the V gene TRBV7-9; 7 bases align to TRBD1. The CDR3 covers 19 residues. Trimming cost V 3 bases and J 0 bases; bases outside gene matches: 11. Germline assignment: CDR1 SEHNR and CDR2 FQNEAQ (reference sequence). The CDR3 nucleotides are TGTGCCAGCAGCTTCTCGGGACAGCTTGGAAGCTCCTATAATTCACCCCTCCACTTT. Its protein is CASSFSGQLGSSYNSPLHF.

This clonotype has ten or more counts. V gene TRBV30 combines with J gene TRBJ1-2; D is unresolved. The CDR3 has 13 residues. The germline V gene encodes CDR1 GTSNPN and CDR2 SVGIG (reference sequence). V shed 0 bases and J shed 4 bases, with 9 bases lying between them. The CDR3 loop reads CAWSVVRVYGYTF. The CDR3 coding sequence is TGTGCCTGGAGTGTCGTGCGGGTCTATGGCTACACCTTC.

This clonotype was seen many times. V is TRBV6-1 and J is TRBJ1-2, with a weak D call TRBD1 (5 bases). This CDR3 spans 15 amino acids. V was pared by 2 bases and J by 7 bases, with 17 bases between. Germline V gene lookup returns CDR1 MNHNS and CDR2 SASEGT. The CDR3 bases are TGTGCCAGCAGTGAATATCCCTCACAGGACTCTGGCTACACCTTC. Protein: CASSEYPSQDSGYTF.

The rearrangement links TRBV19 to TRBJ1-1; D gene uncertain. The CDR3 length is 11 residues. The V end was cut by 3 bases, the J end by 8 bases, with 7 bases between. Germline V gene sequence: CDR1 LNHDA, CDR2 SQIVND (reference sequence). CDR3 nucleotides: TGTGCCAGTAGTATTTCAAGAGAAGCTTTCTTT. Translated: CASSISREAFF. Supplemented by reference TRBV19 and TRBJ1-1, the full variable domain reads DGGITQSPKYLFRKEGQNVTLSCEQNLNHDAMYWYRQDPGQGLRLIYYSQIVNDFQKGDIAEGYSVSREKKESFPLTVTSAQKNPTAFYLCASSISREAFFGQGTRLTVV.

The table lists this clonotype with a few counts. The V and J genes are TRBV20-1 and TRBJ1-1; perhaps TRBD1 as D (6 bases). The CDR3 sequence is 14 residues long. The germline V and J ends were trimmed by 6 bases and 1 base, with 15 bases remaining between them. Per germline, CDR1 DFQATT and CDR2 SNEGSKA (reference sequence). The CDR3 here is CSATDSGANTEAFF. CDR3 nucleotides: TGCAGTGCGACAGACTCAGGGGCGAACACTGAAGCTTTCTTT.

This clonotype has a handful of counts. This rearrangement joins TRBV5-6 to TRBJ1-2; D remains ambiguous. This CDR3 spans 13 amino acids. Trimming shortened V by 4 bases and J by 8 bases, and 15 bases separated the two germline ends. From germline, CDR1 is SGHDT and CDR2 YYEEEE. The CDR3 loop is CASSPGGGGGYTF. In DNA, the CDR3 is TGTGCCAGCAGCCCCGGTGGCGGTGGAGGCTACACCTTC.

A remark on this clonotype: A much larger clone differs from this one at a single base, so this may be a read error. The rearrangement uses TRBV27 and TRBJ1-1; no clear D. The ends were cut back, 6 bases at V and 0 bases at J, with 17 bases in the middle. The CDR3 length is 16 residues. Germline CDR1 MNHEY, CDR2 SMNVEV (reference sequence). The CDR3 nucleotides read TGTGCCAGCAGACCCGGAGGACTGTCCATGAACACTGAAGCTTTCTTT. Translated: CASRPGGLSMNTEAFF.

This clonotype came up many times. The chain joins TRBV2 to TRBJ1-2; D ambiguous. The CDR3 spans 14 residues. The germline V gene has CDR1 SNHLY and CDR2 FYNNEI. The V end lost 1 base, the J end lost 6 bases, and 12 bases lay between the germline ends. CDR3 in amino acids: CASSEGWVMDGYTF. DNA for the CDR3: TGTGCCAGCAGTGAAGGTTGGGTGATGGATGGCTACACCTTC.

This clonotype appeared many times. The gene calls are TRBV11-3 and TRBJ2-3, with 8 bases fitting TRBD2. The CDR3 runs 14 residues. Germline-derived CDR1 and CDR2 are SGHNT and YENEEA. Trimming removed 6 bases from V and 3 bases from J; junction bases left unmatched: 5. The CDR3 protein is CASSSGLGTDTQYF. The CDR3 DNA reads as TGTGCCAGCAGTTCGGGACTAGGAACAGATACGCAGTATTTT.

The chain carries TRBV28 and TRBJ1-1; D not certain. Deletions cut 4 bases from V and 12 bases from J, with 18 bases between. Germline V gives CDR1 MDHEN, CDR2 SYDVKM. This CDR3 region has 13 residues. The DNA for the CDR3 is TGTGCCAGCAGTTCAAACGCCTTCACAGAACCTTTCTTT. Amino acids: CASSSNAFTEPFF.

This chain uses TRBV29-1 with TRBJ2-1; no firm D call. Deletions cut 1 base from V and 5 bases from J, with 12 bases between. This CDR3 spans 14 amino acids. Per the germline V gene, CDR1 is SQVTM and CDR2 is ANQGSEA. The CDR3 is CSVEGNTEDNEQFF. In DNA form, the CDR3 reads TGCAGCGTTGAAGGCAACACAGAGGACAATGAGCAGTTCTTC.

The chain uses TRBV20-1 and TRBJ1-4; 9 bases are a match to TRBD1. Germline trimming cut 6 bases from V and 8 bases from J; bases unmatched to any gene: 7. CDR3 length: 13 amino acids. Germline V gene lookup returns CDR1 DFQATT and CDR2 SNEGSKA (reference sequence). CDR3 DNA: TGCAGTGCGATGACAGGGGGTAAAGAAAAACTGTTTTTT. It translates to CSAMTGGKEKLFF.

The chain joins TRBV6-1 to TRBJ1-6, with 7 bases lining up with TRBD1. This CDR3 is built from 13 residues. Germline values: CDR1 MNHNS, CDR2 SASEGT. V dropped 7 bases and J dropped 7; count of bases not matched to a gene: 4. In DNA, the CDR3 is TGTGCCAGCACACAGGGGACAAATTCACCCCTCCACTTT. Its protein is CASTQGTNSPLHF.

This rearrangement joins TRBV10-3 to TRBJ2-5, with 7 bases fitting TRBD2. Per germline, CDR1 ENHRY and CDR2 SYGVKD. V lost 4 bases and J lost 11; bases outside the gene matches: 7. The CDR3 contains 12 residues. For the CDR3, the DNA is TGTGCCATCAGTGCTTGGGAGGGTCTTCAGTACTTC. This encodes CAISAWEGLQYF.

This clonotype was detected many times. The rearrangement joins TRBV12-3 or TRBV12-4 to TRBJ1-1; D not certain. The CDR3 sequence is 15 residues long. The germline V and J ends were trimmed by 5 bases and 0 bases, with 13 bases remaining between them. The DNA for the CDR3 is TGTGCCAGCAGTCCGAGGGCAGTCATGAACACTGAAGCTTTCTTT. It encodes CASSPRAVMNTEAFF.

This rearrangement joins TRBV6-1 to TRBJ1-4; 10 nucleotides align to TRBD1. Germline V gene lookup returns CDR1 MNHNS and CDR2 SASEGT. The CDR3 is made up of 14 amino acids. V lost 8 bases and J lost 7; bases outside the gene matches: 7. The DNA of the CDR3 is TGTGCCAGCTCACCGGGACAGGGGCCTGAAAAACTGTTTTTT. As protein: CASSPGQGPEKLFF.